The entry below describes one TCR beta chain. This clonotype was observed a few times. Its recognized antigen is unknown. No base quality information exists; no much larger clone differs at one position. This sample stems from a study of response to subunit inactivated influenza vaccine (dated by TCRdb to the late 2010s). As for the study more broadly: To follow how T cells responded to a trivalent subunit inactivated influenza vaccine, the researchers relied on deep quantitative profiling of the T cell receptor repertoire. Results and caveats for the whole study, not just this receptor: According to the authors, only a limited number of new T cells may be recruited by each seasonal influenza vaccination.

The V end loses 6 bases and the J end loses 7 bases, and a stretch of 16 bases separates them. The CDR3, from cysteine to phenylalanine, totals 13 residues. Left in the record is the CDR3 DNA by itself, 39 bases read in frame from the first base. CDR1 SQVTM and CDR2 ANQGSEA were looked up in the germline V gene. To prepare the library, RT-PCR was applied. For sequencing, an Illumina HiSeq 2500 was employed. The public reads were quality trimmed at Q25 with fastp and then assembled into clones with MiXCR by TCRdb, keeping productive beta chains. Each record represents a unique CDR3 protein, reported with the most common genes and DNA among its rows. The table for this sample lists 490,000 or so distinct CDR3 sequences; less than 8% of them were counted only once. The ten largest clones add up to around 13% of the sample.

The TCR was taken from a man between 50 and 75 years old who received an inactivated influenza vaccine. Donor details come from another sample of the same person, matched by shared clones. The V gene is TRBV29-1 and the J gene is TRBJ2-1, and TRBD1 may be the D gene, going by 6 matching bases. Sequencing was performed on PBMCs from blood, taken less than 30 months after vaccination. The CDR3 here reads CSVQGRGRNEQFF. The DNA is as follows: TGCAGCGTCCAAGGAAGGGGGAGAAATGAGCAGTTCTTC.